These T cell receptor beta chains were read from a single sample in a study of glioma-infiltrating T cells after dendritic cell vaccination. The data were produced by immunoSEQ multiplex PCR, yet TCRdb's version contains in-frame clones alone and is incomplete. The sample records roughly 68,000 clones, 75% to 85% being singletons. The sample here was blood, taken before dendritic cell vaccination. These TCRs come from a human donor with glioblastoma. Both conserved end residues are part of each CDR3. D genes are given only for firm matches. Clone size appears in some rows only: once, few, many, or a class for an expanded clone.

V gene,D gene,J gene,clone size,CDR3 DNA,CDR3 protein
TRBV19,TRBD1,TRBJ2-1,-,TGTGCCAGTCAGACAGGGATATTCTACAATGAGCAGTTCTTC,CASQTGIFYNEQFF
TRBV19,-,TRBJ1-6,-,TGTGCCAGTAGTACAGGCCCGAATTCACCCCTCCACTTT,CASSTGPNSPLHF
TRBV6-1,-,TRBJ1-2,-,TGTGCCAGCAGTACCCGACAGATTAACTATGGCTACACCTTC,CASSTRQINYGYTF
TRBV6-5,TRBD2,TRBJ2-3,few,TGTGCCAGCAGTTACGTGCGCGGGGGAGGCACAGATACGCAGTATTTT,CASSYVRGGGTDTQYF
TRBV4-2,-,TRBJ2-7,-,TGTGCCAGCAGCCAAGATACACAGGGCTACGAGCAGTACTTC,CASSQDTQGYEQYF
TRBV10-3,-,TRBJ2-7,-,TGTGCCATCACGGGGGACTCCTCCTACGAGCAGTACTTC,CAITGDSSYEQYF
TRBV6-5,TRBD2,TRBJ2-7,once,TGTGCCAGCAGCTGGACTAGCGGGACCTACGAGCAGTACTTC,CASSWTSGTYEQYF
TRBV9,TRBD2,TRBJ2-7,-,TGTGCCAGCAGCGTAGGTAGCGGGGGGAGCTCCTACGAGCAGTACTTC,CASSVGSGGSSYEQYF
TRBV7-9,-,TRBJ1-1,-,TGTGCCAGCAGATCACAGGGACCCCCTGAAGCTTTCTTT,CASRSQGPPEAFF
TRBV6-6,TRBD1,TRBJ1-2,-,TGTGCCAGCAGTTTGTGGGACAGGTCGGAAAGTGGCTACACCTTC,CASSLWDRSESGYTF
TRBV28,-,TRBJ2-7,-,TGTGCCAGCAGTTTAACCCAGGGGGGCGCAGAGCAGTACTTC,CASSLTQGGAEQYF
TRBV9,-,TRBJ1-3,-,TGTGCCAGCAGCGACCCGCCGTCAGGAAAGGTATCTGGAAACACCATATATTTT,CASSDPPSGKVSGNTIYF
TRBV7-8,-,TRBJ1-1,once,TGTGCCAGCAGCCACACCCGGATCGGGGGAGCGAACACTGAAGCTTTCTTT,CASSHTRIGGANTEAFF
TRBV5-5,-,TRBJ2-1,-,TGTGCCAGCAGCTCGGTAGGGGGGGTTAATGAGCAGTTCTTC,CASSSVGGVNEQFF
TRBV28,-,TRBJ1-2,-,TGTGCCATCCTTAACTATGGCTACACCTTC,CAILNYGYTF
TRBV19,-,TRBJ1-5,few,TGTGCCAGTAGCCTGGAGGGGCGTCCGTTATATAGCAATCAGCCCCAGCATTTT,CASSLEGRPLYSNQPQHF
TRBV11-2,-,TRBJ2-7,-,TGTGCCAGCAGCTCGTTCTACGGCGAGCAGTACTTC,CASSSFYGEQYF
TRBV2,-,TRBJ2-3,once,TGTGCCAGCAGTGAACGGGGTAGCACAGATACGCAGTATTTT,CASSERGSTDTQYF
TRBV6-5,TRBD2,TRBJ2-2,-,TGTGCCAGCATCCGACTAGCGGGGGGCACCGGGGAGCTGTTTTTT,CASIRLAGGTGELFF
TRBV7-9,-,TRBJ1-3,-,TGTGCCAGCAGCCAAACCACGGGAGGAAACACCATATATTTT,CASSQTTGGNTIYF
TRBV4-1,-,TRBJ2-4,-,TGCGCCAGCAGCCAAGTCTTCAGACAAGCCAAAAACATTCAGTACTTC,CASSQVFRQAKNIQYF
TRBV5-6,TRBD1,TRBJ2-2,-,TGTGCCAGCAGCTTGGGGACAGGGGATTATACCGGGGAGCTGTTTTTT,CASSLGTGDYTGELFF
TRBV7-8,-,TRBJ2-7,-,TGTGCCAGCAGCTTAGCGGTGGTCACATTGCCCCCTCTGGACGAGCAGTACTTC,CASSLAVVTLPPLDEQYF
TRBV28,-,TRBJ1-2,-,TGTGCCAGCAGCACTCCTCGGGTGTATGGCTACACCTTC,CASSTPRVYGYTF
TRBV7-9,TRBD2,TRBJ2-1,many,TGTGCCAGCAGCACGACTAGCGGGCCGCACAATGAGCAGTTCTTC,CASSTTSGPHNEQFF
TRBV10-3,-,TRBJ2-7,-,TGTGCCATCAGTGAGGGGTTAGACAGTCTAGGCGAGCAGTACTTC,CAISEGLDSLGEQYF
TRBV18,-,TRBJ2-7,-,TGTGCCAGCTCACTACAGTTCAGCACCTACGAGCAGTACTTC,CASSLQFSTYEQYF
TRBV2,-,TRBJ2-5,-,TGTGCCAGCAGGGGCTTAGCGCAAGAGACCCAGTACTTC,CASRGLAQETQYF
TRBV29-1,-,TRBJ1-4,-,TGCAGCGTTGGGGAGGGTTTAGGTGAAAAACTGTTTTTT,CSVGEGLGEKLFF
TRBV7-6,-,TRBJ2-5,-,TGTGCCAGCAGCTTCGGTCAAGAGACCCAGTACTTC,CASSFGQETQYF
TRBV14,TRBD2,TRBJ2-2,-,TGTGCCAGCAGCCAACTAGCGGGGATAAACACCGGGGAGCTGTTTTTT,CASSQLAGINTGELFF
TRBV15,TRBD1,TRBJ1-2,-,TGTGCCACCAGCAGAGATCTCACAGGGGGCGAGGTCTATGGCTACACCTTC,CATSRDLTGGEVYGYTF
TRBV15,-,TRBJ2-4,-,TGTGCCACCAGCATTAGTGCCAAAAACATTCAGTACTTC,CATSISAKNIQYF
TRBV10-1,-,TRBJ1-1,-,TGCGCCAGCAGTGCCCAATGGAACACTGAAGCTTTCTTT,CASSAQWNTEAFF
TRBV7-2,-,TRBJ1-1,-,TGTGCCAGCTCTGAGGCGATGAACACTGAAGCTTTCTTT,CASSEAMNTEAFF
TRBV5-1,-,TRBJ1-1,-,TGCGCCAGCAGCTTCCTCCAGGGGAACACTGAAGCTTTCTTT,CASSFLQGNTEAFF
TRBV30,TRBD2,TRBJ2-3,-,TGTGCCTGGAGTGTAGGCCTAGCGGGGGGGCCGGCAGATACGCAGTATTTT,CAWSVGLAGGPADTQYF
TRBV29-1,TRBD1,TRBJ1-2,-,TGCAGCGTTGATATAGGGGGCGGTGGCTACACCTTC,CSVDIGGGGYTF
TRBV7-2,TRBD2,TRBJ2-7,-,TGTGCCGGCGCGTCTAGCGGGGCCCTATACGAGCAGTACTTC,CAGASSGALYEQYF
TRBV10-1,-,TRBJ1-5,-,TGCGCCAGCAGTGAGTCGAATCGGGGAACGCCCCAGCATTTT,CASSESNRGTPQHF
TRBV23-1,TRBD1,TRBJ2-2,-,TGCGCCAGCAGTCAAGTGTTGGGGACAGGGAGGGACACCGGGGAGCTGTTTTTT,CASSQVLGTGRDTGELFF
TRBV19,-,TRBJ1-4,once,TGTGCCAGTAGTATGGAGGGGATTAATGAAAAACTGTTTTTT,CASSMEGINEKLFF
TRBV5-4,TRBD2,TRBJ2-5,-,TGTGCCAGCAGCTTCGGGAGCGGGGGGGCGAGAGAGACCCAGTACTTC,CASSFGSGGARETQYF
TRBV6-6,-,TRBJ1-4,few,TGTGCCAGCCTTGGGGAGGTATGGGAAAAACTGTTTTTT,CASLGEVWEKLFF
TRBV5-1,TRBD1,TRBJ2-7,-,TGCGCCAGCAGCTTGGACTCCGGGACAGGGGACCACGAGCAGTACTTC,CASSLDSGTGDHEQYF
TRBV7-9,TRBD2,TRBJ2-1,-,TGTGCCAGCAGCCCATGGGGGGGATACAATGAGCAGTTCTTC,CASSPWGGYNEQFF
TRBV7-9,TRBD2,TRBJ2-1,-,TGTGCCAGCAGCTTTGGACTAGAACGAGGCAATGAGCAGTTCTTC,CASSFGLERGNEQFF
TRBV6-1,-,TRBJ2-1,-,TGTGCCAGCAACCACGGGGTAGACAATGAGCAGTTCTTC,CASNHGVDNEQFF
TRBV5-1,TRBD1,TRBJ1-2,-,TGCGCCAGCAGCTTGGAGGGACAGAATGGCTACACCTTC,CASSLEGQNGYTF
TRBV6-6,-,TRBJ2-7,once,TGTGCCAGCAGTTACCACAGGGAGCTCTACGAGCAGTACTTC,CASSYHRELYEQYF
TRBV18,-,TRBJ2-7,-,TGTGCCAGCTCACCAAGGCCGGTGGCGGGGTTCTCCGAGCAGTACTTC,CASSPRPVAGFSEQYF